This T cell receptor (beta chain) is from a study of blood T cell repertoires in COVID-19. Assay used: immunoSEQ multiplex PCR; TCRdb lists only in-frame clones, some missing. Of some 250,000 clones in the sample, 65% to 85% were seen once. V shed 2 bases, J shed 5 bases, and the junction held 8 bases outside the gene matches. The CDR3 is 16 amino acids. Germline values: CDR1 MNHEY, CDR2 SMNVEV (reference sequence). The clonotype was recovered from a man over 45 with active or convalescent COVID-19. Sequencing used peripheral blood. The chain couples TRBV27 to TRBJ2-5; 10 bases fit TRBD2. The CDR3 DNA reads TGTGCCAGCAGTTTACGCGATAGCGGGGGGTGGGAGACCCAGTACTTC. Amino acid sequence: CASSLRDSGGWETQYF.